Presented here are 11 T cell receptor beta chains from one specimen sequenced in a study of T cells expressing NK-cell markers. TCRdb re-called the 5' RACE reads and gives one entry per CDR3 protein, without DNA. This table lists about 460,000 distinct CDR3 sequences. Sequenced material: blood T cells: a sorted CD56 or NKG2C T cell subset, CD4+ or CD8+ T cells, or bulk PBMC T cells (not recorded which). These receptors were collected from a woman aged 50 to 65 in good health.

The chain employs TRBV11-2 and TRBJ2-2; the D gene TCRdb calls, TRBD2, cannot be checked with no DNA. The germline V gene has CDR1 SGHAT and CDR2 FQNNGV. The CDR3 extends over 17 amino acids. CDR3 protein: CASSSLVGGFYTGELFF. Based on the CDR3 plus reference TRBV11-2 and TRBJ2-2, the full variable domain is EAGVAQSPRYKIIEKRQSVAFWCNPISGHATLYWYQQILGQGPKLLIQFQNNGVVDDSQLPKDRFSAERLKGVDSTLKIQPAKLEDSAVYLCASSSLVGGFYTGELFFGEGSRLTVL.

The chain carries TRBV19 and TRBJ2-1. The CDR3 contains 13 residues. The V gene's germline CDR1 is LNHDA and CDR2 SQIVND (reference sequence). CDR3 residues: CASSSEARNEQFF.

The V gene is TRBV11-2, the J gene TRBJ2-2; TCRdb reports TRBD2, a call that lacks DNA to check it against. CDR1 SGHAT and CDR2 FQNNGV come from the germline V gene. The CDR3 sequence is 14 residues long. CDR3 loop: CASSLDRPSGELFF.

Here the CDR3 reads CATSQFDEQFF. This rearrangement joins TRBV12-3 or TRBV12-4 to TRBJ2-1. The length of the CDR3 is 11 residues.

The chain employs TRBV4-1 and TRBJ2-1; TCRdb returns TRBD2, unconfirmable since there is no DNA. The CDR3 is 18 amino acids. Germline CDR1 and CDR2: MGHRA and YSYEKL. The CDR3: CASSQDLAGGLSYNEQFF.

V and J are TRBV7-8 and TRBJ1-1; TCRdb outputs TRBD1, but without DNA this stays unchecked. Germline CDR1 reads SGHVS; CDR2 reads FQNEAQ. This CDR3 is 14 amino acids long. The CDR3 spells CASSLHRVGIKAFF. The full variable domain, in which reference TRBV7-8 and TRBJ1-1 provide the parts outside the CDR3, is GAGVSQSPRYKVAKRGQDVALRCDPISGHVSLFWYQQALGQGPEFLTYFQNEAQLDKSGLPSDRFFAERPEGSVSTLKIQRTQQEDSAVYLCASSLHRVGIKAFFGQGTRLTVV.

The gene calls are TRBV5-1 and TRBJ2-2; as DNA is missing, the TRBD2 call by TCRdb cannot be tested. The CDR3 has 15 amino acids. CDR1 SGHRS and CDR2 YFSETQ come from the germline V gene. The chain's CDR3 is CASSLVEVNTGELFF.

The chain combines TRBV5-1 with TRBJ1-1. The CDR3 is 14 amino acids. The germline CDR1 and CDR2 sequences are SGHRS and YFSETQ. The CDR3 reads CASSLLVKDTEAFF. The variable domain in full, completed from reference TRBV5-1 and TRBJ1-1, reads KAGVTQTPRYLIKTRGQQVTLSCSPISGHRSVSWYQQTPGQGLQFLFEYFSETQRNKGNFPGRFSGRQFSNSRSEMNVSTLELGDSALYLCASSLLVKDTEAFFGQGTRLTVV.

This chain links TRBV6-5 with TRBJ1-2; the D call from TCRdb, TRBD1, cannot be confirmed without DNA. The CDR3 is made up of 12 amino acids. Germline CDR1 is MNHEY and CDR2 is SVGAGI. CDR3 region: CASSPRAGGYTF.

The CDR3 region is CASSSGTRVGNEQFF. The J gene is TRBJ2-1, the V gene TRBV5-1; TCRdb's D call, TRBD2, is unchecked because there is no DNA. The CDR3 length is 15 residues. In germline, CDR1 is SGHRS, CDR2 YFSETQ.

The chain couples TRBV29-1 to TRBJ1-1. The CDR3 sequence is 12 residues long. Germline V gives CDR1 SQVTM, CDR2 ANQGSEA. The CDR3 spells CSAAGALTEAFF.